The rows below give T cell receptor beta chains drawn from one sample of a study of blood T cell repertoires in COVID-19. Profiling relied on immunoSEQ multiplex PCR, and the TCRdb table lists in-frame clones only, not all of them. The sample has 93,000 or so clones; about 88% are singletons. Sequencing was done on a sample of peripheral blood. All receptors derive from a human donor in a cohort sampled during active COVID-19. The CDR3 runs from the conserved cysteine through the conserved F or W. D genes are given only for firm matches. Clone size, where shown, is once, few, many, or a class for clones that have expanded.

-	TRBD1	TRBV19	TRBJ2-6	CASRDGTGYGANVLTF	TGTGCCAGTAGGGACGGGACAGGGTACGGGGCCAACGTCCTGACTTTC
-	TRBD2	TRBV7-9	TRBJ2-1	CASSLGTSGSSGEQFF	TGTGCCAGCAGCCTAGGGACTAGCGGGAGTTCCGGTGAGCAGTTCTTC
-	-	TRBV7-2	TRBJ2-3	CASSPQVASDTQYF	TGTGCCAGCAGCCCTCAAGTAGCGTCAGATACGCAGTATTTT
-	TRBD1	TRBV11-2	TRBJ2-5	CASSFGTAQETQYF	TGTGCCAGCAGCTTCGGGACAGCACAAGAGACCCAGTACTTC
once	-	TRBV7-9	TRBJ2-7	CASSPVEGEQYF	TGTGCCAGCAGCCCAGTGGAGGGGGAGCAGTACTTC
-	-	TRBV29-1	TRBJ1-2	CSVEGSWLSGYTF	TGCAGCGTTGAAGGCAGTTGGTTAAGTGGCTACACCTTC
-	-	TRBV11-2	TRBJ1-2	CASSFKPQGTNYGYTF	TGTGCCAGCAGCTTCAAACCCCAGGGGACTAACTATGGCTACACCTTC
-	TRBD2	TRBV5-4	TRBJ2-1	CASSLGLAFSYNEQFF	TGTGCCAGCAGCTTGGGACTAGCGTTCTCCTACAATGAGCAGTTCTTC
-	-	TRBV9	TRBJ2-1	CASSVGVGGAYNEQFF	TGTGCCAGCAGCGTAGGGGTTGGCGGGGCCTACAATGAGCAGTTCTTC
-	TRBD2	TRBV10-3	TRBJ2-3	CAITARTGTSGPPSTDTQYF	TGTGCCATCACGGCAAGAACCGGGACTAGCGGCCCCCCTTCGACAGATACGCAGTATTTT
-	TRBD1	TRBV9	TRBJ1-1	CASSGQGATEAFF	TGTGCCAGCAGTGGACAGGGGGCCACTGAAGCTTTCTTT
-	-	TRBV14	TRBJ2-4	CASSPRGLAKNIQYF	TGTGCCAGCAGCCCACGCGGGCTAGCCAAAAACATTCAGTACTTC
-	-	TRBV18	TRBJ2-7	CASSPSPGRGDEQYF	TGTGCCAGCTCACCATCCCCAGGGCGGGGTGACGAGCAGTACTTC
-	-	TRBV9	TRBJ2-7	CASSVAGVPYEQYF	TGTGCCAGCAGCGTAGCGGGGGTCCCCTACGAGCAGTACTTC
-	TRBD1	TRBV27	TRBJ2-1	CASSSGTGGNEQFF	TGTGCCAGCTCATCCGGGACAGGGGGCAATGAGCAGTTCTTC
few	-	TRBV4-1	TRBJ1-5	CASSQDPEGTQHF	TGCGCCAGCAGCCAAGATCCGGAGGGGACCCAGCATTTT
-	-	TRBV5-4	TRBJ1-3	CASSKTLVDSGNTIYF	TGTGCCAGCAGCAAAACCTTAGTTGACTCTGGAAACACCATATATTTT